This T cell receptor (beta chain) is drawn from a study of naive and memory T cell subsets. The germline V gene encodes CDR1 DFQATT and CDR2 SNEGSKA (reference sequence). With V trimmed by 3 bases and J by 7 bases, 11 bases remained unmatched. CDR3 size: 16 residues. The beta constant-region primer was an equimolar mix of two oligonucleotides covering TRBC1 and TRBC2. The ligated cDNA underwent four PCR rounds using SP2 and nested alpha and beta constant-region primers. TCRdb called the UMI-ligation and nested PCR reads again in MiXCR, with one record for every CDR3 protein. The data show approximately 31,000 distinct CDR3 sequences, under 20% seen once.

This receptor was taken from a human donor in good health. The V gene is TRBV20-1, the J gene TRBJ2-1, with 11 bases matching TRBD2. The sequencing input was effector memory CD4+ T cells from blood. Noted subset: effector memory, CD45RA- CD27-. The CDR3: CSASGTTSGSYNEQFF. CDR3 bases: TGCAGTGCTAGTGGGACTACTAGCGGGAGTTATAATGAGCAGTTCTTC.